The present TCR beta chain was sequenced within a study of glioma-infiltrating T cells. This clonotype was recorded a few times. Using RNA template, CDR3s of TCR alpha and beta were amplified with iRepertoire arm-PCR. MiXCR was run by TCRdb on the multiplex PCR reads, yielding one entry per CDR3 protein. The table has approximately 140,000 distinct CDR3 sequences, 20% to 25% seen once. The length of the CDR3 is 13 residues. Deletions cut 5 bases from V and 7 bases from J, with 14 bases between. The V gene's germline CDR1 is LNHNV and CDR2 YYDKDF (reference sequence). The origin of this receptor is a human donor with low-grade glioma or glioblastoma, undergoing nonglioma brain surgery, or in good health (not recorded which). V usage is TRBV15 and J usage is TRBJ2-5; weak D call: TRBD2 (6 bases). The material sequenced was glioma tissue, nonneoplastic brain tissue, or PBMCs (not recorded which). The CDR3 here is CATSSGGGRTQYF. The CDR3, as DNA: TGTGCCACCAGCTCCGGGGGTGGAAGGACCCAGTACTTC.